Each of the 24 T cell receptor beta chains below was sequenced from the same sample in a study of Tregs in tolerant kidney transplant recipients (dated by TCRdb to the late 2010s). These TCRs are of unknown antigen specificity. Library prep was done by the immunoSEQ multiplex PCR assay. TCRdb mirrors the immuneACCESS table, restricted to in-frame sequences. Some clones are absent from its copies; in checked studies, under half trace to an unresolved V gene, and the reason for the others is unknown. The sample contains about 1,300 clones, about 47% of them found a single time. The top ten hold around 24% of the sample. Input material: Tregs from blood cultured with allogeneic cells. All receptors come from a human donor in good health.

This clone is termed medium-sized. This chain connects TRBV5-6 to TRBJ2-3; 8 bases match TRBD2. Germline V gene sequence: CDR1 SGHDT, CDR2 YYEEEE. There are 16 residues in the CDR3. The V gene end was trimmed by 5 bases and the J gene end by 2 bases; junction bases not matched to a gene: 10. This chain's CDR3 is CASSAYIAGPTDTQYF. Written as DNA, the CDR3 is TGTGCCAGCAGTGCCTATATAGCGGGACCCACAGATACGCAGTATTTT.

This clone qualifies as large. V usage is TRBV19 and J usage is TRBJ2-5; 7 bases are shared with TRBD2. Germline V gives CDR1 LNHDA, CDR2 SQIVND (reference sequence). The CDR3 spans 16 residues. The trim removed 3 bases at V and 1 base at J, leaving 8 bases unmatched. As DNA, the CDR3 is TGTGCCAGTAGTATGAAGCGGGGCGCGTTCCAAGAGACCCAGTACTTC. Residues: CASSMKRGAFQETQYF.

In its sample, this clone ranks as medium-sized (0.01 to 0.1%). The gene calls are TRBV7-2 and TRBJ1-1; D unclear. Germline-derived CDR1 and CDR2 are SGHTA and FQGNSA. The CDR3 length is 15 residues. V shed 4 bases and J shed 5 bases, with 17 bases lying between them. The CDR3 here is CASSYQTGLGTEAFF. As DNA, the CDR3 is TGTGCCAGCAGCTACCAGACGGGGTTAGGGACTGAAGCTTTCTTT.

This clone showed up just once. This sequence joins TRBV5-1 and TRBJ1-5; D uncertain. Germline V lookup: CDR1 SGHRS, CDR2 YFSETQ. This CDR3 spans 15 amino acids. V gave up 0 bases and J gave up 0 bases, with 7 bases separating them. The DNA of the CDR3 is TGCGCCAGCAGCTTGGAAGGGAATAGCAATCAGCCCCAGCATTTT. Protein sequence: CASSLEGNSNQPQHF.

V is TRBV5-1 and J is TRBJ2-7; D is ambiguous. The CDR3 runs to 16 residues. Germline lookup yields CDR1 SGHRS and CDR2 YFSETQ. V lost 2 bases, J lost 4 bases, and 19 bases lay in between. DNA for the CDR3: TGCGCCAGCAGCTTCGGTTCTGGAGTAGGCAGGTACGAGCAGTACTTC. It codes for CASSFGSGVGRYEQYF.

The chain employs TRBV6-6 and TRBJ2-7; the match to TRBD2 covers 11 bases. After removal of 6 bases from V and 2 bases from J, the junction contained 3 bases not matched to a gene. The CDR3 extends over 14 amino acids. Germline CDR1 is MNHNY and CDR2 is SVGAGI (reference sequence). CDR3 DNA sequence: TGTGCCAGCAGCAGACTAGCGGGACCCTACGAGCAGTACTTC. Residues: CASSRLAGPYEQYF.

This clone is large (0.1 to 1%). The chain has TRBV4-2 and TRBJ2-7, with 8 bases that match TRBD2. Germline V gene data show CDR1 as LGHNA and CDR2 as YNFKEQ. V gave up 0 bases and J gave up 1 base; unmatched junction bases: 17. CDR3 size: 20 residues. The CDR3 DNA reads TGTGCCAGCAGCCAAGACCAGACTGGCGGGAGGATTCATTTTTCCTACGAGCAGTACTTC. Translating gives CASSQDQTGGRIHFSYEQYF.

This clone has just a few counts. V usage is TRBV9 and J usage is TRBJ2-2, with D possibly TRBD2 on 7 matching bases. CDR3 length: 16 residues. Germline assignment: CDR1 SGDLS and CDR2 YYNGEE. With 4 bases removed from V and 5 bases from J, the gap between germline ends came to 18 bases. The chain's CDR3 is CASSSGLRGGTGELFF. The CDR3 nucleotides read TGTGCCAGCAGCTCTGGGCTAAGGGGGGGTACCGGGGAGCTGTTTTTT. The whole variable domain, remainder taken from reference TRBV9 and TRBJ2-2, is DSGVTQTPKHLITATGQRVTLRCSPRSGDLSVYWYQQSLDQGLQFLIQYYNGEERAKGNILERFSAQQFPDLHSELNLSSLELGDSALYFCASSSGLRGGTGELFFGEGSRLTVL.

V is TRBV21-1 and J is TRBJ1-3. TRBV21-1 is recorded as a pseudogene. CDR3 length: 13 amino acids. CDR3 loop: CASRAASGNTIYF. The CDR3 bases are TGTGCCAGCAGAGCAGCAAGTGGAAACACCATATATTTT.

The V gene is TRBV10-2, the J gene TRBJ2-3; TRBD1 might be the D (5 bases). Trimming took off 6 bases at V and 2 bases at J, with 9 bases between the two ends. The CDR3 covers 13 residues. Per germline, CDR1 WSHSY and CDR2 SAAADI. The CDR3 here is CASSRQHTDTQYF. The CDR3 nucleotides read TGCGCCAGCAGCCGACAGCACACAGATACGCAGTATTTT.

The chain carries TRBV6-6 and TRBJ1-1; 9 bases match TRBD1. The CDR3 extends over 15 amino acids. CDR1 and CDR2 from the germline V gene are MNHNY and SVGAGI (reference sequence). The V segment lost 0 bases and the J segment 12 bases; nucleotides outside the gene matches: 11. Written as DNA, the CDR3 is TGTGCCAGCAGTTACTCGGCTCGGGACAGGGATAAACCTTTCTTT. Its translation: CASSYSARDRDKPFF.

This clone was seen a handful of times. The CDR3: CASSPKNGLVGEQYF. CDR3 in DNA: TGTGCCAGCAGCCCAAAAAATGGACTAGTCGGCGAGCAGTACTTC. This sequence joins TRBV11-2 and TRBJ2-7; 7 nucleotides line up with TRBD2. The CDR3 runs to 15 residues. J gave up 6 bases and V 5 bases, and 13 bases lay outside the gene matches. Germline CDR1 SGHAT, CDR2 FQNNGV.

The CDR3 reads CASSPPTGGSLGEQYF. The CDR3 nucleotides are TGTGCCAGCTCACCCCCTACGGGGGGATCCCTAGGCGAGCAGTACTTC. The chain has TRBV18 and TRBJ2-7; 7 bases map to TRBD2. CDR1 is KGHSH, CDR2 LQKENI, per germline. This CDR3 has 16 residues. Losses at the gene ends were 3 bases for V and 6 bases for J; bases not matched to a gene: 14.

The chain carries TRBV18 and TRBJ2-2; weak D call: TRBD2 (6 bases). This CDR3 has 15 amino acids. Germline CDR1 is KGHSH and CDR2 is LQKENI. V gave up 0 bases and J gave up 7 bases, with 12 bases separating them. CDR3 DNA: TGTGCCAGCTCACCACCGAGGAGGGCCGGCGGGGAGCTGTTTTTT. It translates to CASSPPRRAGGELFF.

The CDR3 is CSATEWREQYF. CDR3 in DNA: TGCAGTGCCACCGAGTGGAGGGAGCAGTACTTC. V and J are TRBV20-1 and TRBJ2-7; tentative D call: TRBD2 (5 bases). The V end lost 6 bases, the J end lost 7 bases, and 13 bases lay between the germline ends. There are 11 residues in the CDR3. The germline V gene encodes CDR1 DFQATT and CDR2 SNEGSKA (reference sequence).

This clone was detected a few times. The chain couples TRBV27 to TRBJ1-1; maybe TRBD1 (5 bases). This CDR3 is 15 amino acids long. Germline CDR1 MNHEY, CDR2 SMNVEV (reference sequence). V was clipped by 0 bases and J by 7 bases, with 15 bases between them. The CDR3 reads CASSLSWRGGYEAFF. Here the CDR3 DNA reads TGTGCCAGCAGTTTATCGTGGAGGGGCGGATATGAAGCTTTCTTT.

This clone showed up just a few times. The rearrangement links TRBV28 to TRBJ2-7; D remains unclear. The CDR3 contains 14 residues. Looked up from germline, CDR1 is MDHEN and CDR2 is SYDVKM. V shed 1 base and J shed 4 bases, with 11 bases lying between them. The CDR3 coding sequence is TGTGCCAGCAGTTTATCTGGGTTGTTATACGAGCAGTACTTC. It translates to CASSLSGLLYEQYF.

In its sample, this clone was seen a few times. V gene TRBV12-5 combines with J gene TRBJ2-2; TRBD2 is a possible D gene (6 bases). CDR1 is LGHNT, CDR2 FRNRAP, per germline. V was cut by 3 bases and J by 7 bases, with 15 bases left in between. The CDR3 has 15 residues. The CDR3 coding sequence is TGTGCTAGTGGTTTTGGGGGACTCCTTCACGGGGAGCTGTTTTTT. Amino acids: CASGFGGLLHGELFF.

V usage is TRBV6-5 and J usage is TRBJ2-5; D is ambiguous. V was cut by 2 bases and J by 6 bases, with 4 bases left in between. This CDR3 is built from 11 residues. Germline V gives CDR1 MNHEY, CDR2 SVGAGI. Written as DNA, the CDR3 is TGTGCCAGCAGTTACGGGAAGACCCAGTACTTC. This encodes CASSYGKTQYF.

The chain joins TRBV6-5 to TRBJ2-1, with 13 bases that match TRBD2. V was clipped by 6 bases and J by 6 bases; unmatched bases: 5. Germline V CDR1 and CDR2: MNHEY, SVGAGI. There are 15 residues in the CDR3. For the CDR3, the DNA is TGTGCCAGCAGAAAGAGACTAGCGGGGGGCAATGAGCAGTTCTTC. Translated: CASRKRLAGGNEQFF.

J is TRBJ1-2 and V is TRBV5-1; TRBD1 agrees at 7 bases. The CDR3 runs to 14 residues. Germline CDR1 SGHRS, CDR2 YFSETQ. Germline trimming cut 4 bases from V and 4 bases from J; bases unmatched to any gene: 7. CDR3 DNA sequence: TGCGCCAGCAGCGAAACAGGGGAGGGCTATGGCTACACCTTC. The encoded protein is CASSETGEGYGYTF.

The CDR3 loop reads CASGTQTAQETQYF. The CDR3 bases are TGCGCCAGCGGGACCCAAACAGCTCAAGAGACCCAGTACTTC. V is TRBV5-1 and J is TRBJ2-5, with D perhaps TRBD1 or TRBD2 (5 bases each). The CDR3 spans 14 residues. From germline, CDR1 is SGHRS and CDR2 YFSETQ. V lost 7 bases, J lost 2 bases, and 15 bases lay in between.

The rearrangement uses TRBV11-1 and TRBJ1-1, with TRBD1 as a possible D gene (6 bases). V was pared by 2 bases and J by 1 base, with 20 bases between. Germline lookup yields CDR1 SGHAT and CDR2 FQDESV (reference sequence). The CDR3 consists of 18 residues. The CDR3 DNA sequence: TGTGCCAGCAGCTTAAGGTGGCGCCGGACAGCGGGGAACACTGAAGCTTTCTTT. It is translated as CASSLRWRRTAGNTEAFF.

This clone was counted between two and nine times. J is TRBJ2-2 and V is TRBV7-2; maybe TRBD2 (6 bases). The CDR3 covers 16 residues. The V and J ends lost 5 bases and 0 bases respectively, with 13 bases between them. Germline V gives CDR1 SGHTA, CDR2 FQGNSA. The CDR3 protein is CASSLSSVPNTGELFF. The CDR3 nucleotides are TGTGCCAGCAGCCTCTCTAGCGTACCGAACACCGGGGAGCTGTTTTTT.